Listed here are 5 T cell receptor beta chains from one sample, sequenced in a study of T cells in Graves' hyperthyroidism and ophthalmopathy. RNA transcripts were the template for amplifying TCR beta CDR3 regions. Researchers ran a first-round RT-PCR on the TCR CDR3 using the HTBI primer set. TCRdb passed the multiplex PCR reads through MiXCR, listing each CDR3 protein once. Found here are approximately 380,000 distinct CDR3 sequences, about 14% of them singletons; the top ten hold 28%. The sample comprised blood. These receptor sequences come from a man between 50 and 59 years old with Graves' ophthalmopathy.

The table lists this clonotype with many counts. V and J are TRBV20-1 and TRBJ2-7, with D unresolved. From germline, CDR1 is DFQATT and CDR2 SNEGSKA (reference sequence). The germline V and J ends were trimmed by 6 bases and 6 bases, with 15 bases remaining between them. The CDR3 consists of 12 residues. CDR3: CSAPWMISEQYF. CDR3 DNA sequence: TGCAGTGCCCCATGGATGATTTCCGAGCAGTACTTC.

The table lists this clonotype with many counts. The V call is TRBV11-3, the J call TRBJ2-3, with D possibly being TRBD1 (6 bases). The CDR3 has 15 amino acids. Trimming cost V 5 bases and J 0 bases, with 12 bases left between them. Germline CDR1 reads SGHNT; CDR2 reads YENEEA. The CDR3 protein is CASSTTTGSTDTQYF. CDR3 nucleotides: TGTGCCAGCAGCACCACGACAGGTAGCACAGATACGCAGTATTTT.

This clonotype was detected many times. The chain carries TRBV24-1 and TRBJ2-1; D is uncertain. V lost 9 bases to trimming and J lost 4 bases, with 12 bases between them. Germline CDR1 reads KGHDR; CDR2 reads SFDVKD. CDR3 length: 13 residues. The DNA of the CDR3 is TGTGCCACCTCATGGGTGCGGTACAATGAGCAGTTCTTC. Its translation: CATSWVRYNEQFF.

This sequence joins TRBV2 and TRBJ2-7; possible D gene TRBD2, 7 bases. V lost 2 bases to trimming and J lost 6 bases, with 17 bases between them. The CDR3 spans 15 residues. The germline CDR1 and CDR2 sequences are SNHLY and FYNNEI. CDR3 protein: CASSERFTRGAEQYF. CDR3 coding DNA: TGTGCCAGCAGTGAACGTTTCACTCGGGGGGCCGAGCAGTACTTC.

The chain joins TRBV6-9 to TRBJ1-5; 8 nucleotides match TRBD1. Per germline, CDR1 MNHGY and CDR2 SVAAGI. The V gene end was trimmed by 5 bases and the J gene end by 5 bases; junction bases not matched to a gene: 2. This CDR3 comprises 13 residues. The CDR3 protein is CASSKTGDQPQHF. CDR3 coding DNA: TGTGCCAGCAGTAAGACAGGGGATCAGCCCCAGCATTTT.